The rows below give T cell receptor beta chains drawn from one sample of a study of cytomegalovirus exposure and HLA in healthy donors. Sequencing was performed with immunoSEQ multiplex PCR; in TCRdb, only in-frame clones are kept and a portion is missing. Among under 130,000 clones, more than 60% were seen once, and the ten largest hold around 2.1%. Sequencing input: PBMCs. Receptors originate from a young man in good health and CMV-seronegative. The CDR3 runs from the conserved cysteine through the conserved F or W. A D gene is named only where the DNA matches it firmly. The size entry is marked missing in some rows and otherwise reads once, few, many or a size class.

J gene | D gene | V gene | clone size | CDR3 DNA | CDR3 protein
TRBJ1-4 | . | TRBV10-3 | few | TGTGCCATCAAGGACAGCGGCGATGAAAAACTGTTTTTT | CAIKDSGDEKLFF
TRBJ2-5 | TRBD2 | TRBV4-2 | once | TGTGCCAGCAGCCAAGGACTAGCGGGACAAGAGACCCAGTACTTC | CASSQGLAGQETQYF
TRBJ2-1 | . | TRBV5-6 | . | TGTGCCAGCAGCTTTAGCGGTAGCTCCTACAATGAGCAGTTCTTC | CASSFSGSSYNEQFF
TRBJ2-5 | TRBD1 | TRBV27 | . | TGTGCCAGCAGCCATGACCCCGGGGACAGGGGGCGAAAGACCCAGTACTTC | CASSHDPGDRGRKTQYF
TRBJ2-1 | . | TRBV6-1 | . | TGTGCCAGCAGTGCAGTGGCAGAGTGGGCTGGGCAGTTCTTC | CASSAVAEWAGQFF
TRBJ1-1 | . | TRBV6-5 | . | TGTGCCAGCAACGGACAGATGAACACTGAAGCTTTCTTT | CASNGQMNTEAFF
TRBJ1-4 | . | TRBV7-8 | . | TGTGCCAGCAGCGTGACAGTACTTGCAACTAATGAAAAACTGTTTTTT | CASSVTVLATNEKLFF
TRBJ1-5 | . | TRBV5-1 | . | TGCGCCAGCAGCACAGGGCCAGAAACCCATCAGCCCCAGCATTTT | CASSTGPETHQPQHF
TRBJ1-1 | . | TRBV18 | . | TGTGCCAGCTCCCCGCCCTATTCGCCGAACACTGAAGCTTTCTTT | CASSPPYSPNTEAFF
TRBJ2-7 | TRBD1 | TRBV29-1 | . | TGCAGCGTTGGTGGGGGACAGGGTACCTACGAGCAGTACTTC | CSVGGGQGTYEQYF
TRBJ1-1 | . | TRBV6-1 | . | TGTGCCAGCAGTGAACTCGCAGGCAGTGGGTCTGAAGCTTTCTTT | CASSELAGSGSEAFF
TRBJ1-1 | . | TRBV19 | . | TGTGCCAGTAGGGTTAACAGGGAAGGCACTGAAGCTTTCTTT | CASRVNREGTEAFF
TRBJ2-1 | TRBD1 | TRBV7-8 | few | TGTGCCAGCACCCCCCGCCCGGGACAGGGGGGCAATGAGCAGTTCTTC | CASTPRPGQGGNEQFF
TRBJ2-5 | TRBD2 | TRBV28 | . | TGTGCCAGCAGCACCCGGGCGGTATTGGCTAGCGGGAGGCAAGAGACCCAGTACTTC | CASSTRAVLASGRQETQYF
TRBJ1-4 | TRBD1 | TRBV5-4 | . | TGTGCCAGCAGCCGGCGGGACAGTGCTAATGAAAAACTGTTTTTT | CASSRRDSANEKLFF
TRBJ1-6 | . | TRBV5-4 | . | TGTGCCAGCAGCTTGGCAGGCGTCGGGAGTTCACCCCTCCACTTT | CASSLAGVGSSPLHF
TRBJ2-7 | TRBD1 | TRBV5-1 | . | TGCGCCAGCAGCTTCTTAGATCCCGGACAGGGCACACGGAACGAGCAGTACTTC | CASSFLDPGQGTRNEQYF
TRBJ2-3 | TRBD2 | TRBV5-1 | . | TGCGCCAGCAGCTTGGAAAGGACTAGCGGGAGCTTGTCGCCAGATACGCAGTATTTT | CASSLERTSGSLSPDTQYF
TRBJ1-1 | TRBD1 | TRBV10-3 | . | TGTGCCATCAGTGAGGACCGGGGGACAGGGTTCATGAACACTGAAGCTTTCTTT | CAISEDRGTGFMNTEAFF
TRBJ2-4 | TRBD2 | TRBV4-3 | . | TGCGCCAGCAGCCAAGATACTAGCGGGGGAAACATTCAGTACTTC | CASSQDTSGGNIQYF
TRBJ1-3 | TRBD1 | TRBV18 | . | TGTGCCAGCTCACAACCGGGACAGAACTCTGGAAACACCATATATTTT | CASSQPGQNSGNTIYF
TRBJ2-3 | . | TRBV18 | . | TGTGCCAGCTCACCACAGCCCAGCACAGATACGCAGTATTTT | CASSPQPSTDTQYF
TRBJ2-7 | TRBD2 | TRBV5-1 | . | TGCGCCAGCACCCCCCTGGGCGGGAGCAGTACCTACGAGCAGTACTTC | CASTPLGGSSTYEQYF
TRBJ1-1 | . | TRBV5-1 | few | TGCGCCAGCAGCTTGGACAGCTTGGACACTGAAGCTTTCTTT | CASSLDSLDTEAFF
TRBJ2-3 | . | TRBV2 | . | TGTGCCAGCAGCTTGGACTATTACACAGATACGCAGTATTTT | CASSLDYYTDTQYF
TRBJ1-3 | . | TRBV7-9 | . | TGTGCCAGCAGCCCACGTTTGGCACAGTCGAATTTTAGAGCCATATATTTT | CASSPRLAQSNFRAIYF
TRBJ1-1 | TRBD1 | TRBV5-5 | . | TGTGCCAGCAGCTTTCCCGGGACAGGGTTTACTGAAGCTTTCTTT | CASSFPGTGFTEAFF
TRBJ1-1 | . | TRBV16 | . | TGTGCCAGCAGCCAAAGCGGGGAGAACACTGAAGCTTTCTTT | CASSQSGENTEAFF
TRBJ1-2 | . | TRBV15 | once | TGTGCCACCAGCAGAGATAGACAAGGCTATGGCTACACCTTC | CATSRDRQGYGYTF
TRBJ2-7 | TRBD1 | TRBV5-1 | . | TGCGCCAGCAGCTTGGAAGGGGGCCCCTACGAGCAGTACTTC | CASSLEGGPYEQYF
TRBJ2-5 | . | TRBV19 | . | TGTGCCAGTAGTTCCCGGGACAGGACTAGAGGGCTCCAAGAGACCCAGTACTTC | CASSSRDRTRGLQETQYF
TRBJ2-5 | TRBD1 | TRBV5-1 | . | TGCGCCAGCAGCTTAGGATATAGGGGGACAGGCCCCTTAACCCCGGACTTC | CASSLGYRGTGPLTPDF
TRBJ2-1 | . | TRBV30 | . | TGTGCCTGGACGTGGAGGGCATCCTACAATGAGCAGTTCTTC | CAWTWRASYNEQFF